Listed below are T cell receptor beta chains from one sample, sequenced in a study of OX40 agonist ivuxolimab in advanced cancers. The data were produced by immunoSEQ multiplex PCR, yet TCRdb's version contains in-frame clones alone and is incomplete. The data hold about 100,000 clones, with roughly nine tenths observed a single time. The sample in question was CD4+ or CD8+ T cells sorted from blood, obtained in a trial of the OX40 agonist ivuxolimab. The receptors were sampled from an adult with an advanced solid tumor such as melanoma, head and neck, liver or kidney cancer. Each CDR3 is given with its conserved first and last residue. D genes are given only for firm matches. Only some rows state a clone size, as once, few, many or a class for expanded clones.

TRBD2	TRBV7-9	TRBJ2-1	.	TGTGCCAGCAGCCTCGGACTAGGGGATGAGCAGTTCTTC	CASSLGLGDEQFF
TRBD1	TRBV7-2	TRBJ2-5	.	TGTGCCAGCAGCTCGACAGGGGTTGGTGAGACCCAGTACTTC	CASSSTGVGETQYF
TRBD2	TRBV11-2	TRBJ2-7	once	TGTGCCAGCAGCTCAAGGGGACTAGCGGGAGTGTTTTCCTACGAGCAGTACTTC	CASSSRGLAGVFSYEQYF
.	TRBV29-1	TRBJ2-3	.	TGCAGCGTAAGGCGGGGTAGCACAGATACGCAGTATTTT	CSVRRGSTDTQYF
.	TRBV7-2	TRBJ2-2	.	TGTGCCAGCAGCTTAGCCCCCCGAGGACTACACGGGGAGCTGTTTTTT	CASSLAPRGLHGELFF
.	TRBV2	TRBJ2-3	.	TGTGCCAGCATGAGGGAGGTCACAGATACGCAGTATTTT	CASMREVTDTQYF
.	TRBV5-6	TRBJ2-7	.	TGTGCCAGCAGCGGGGGACCGCCCTACGAGCAGTACTTC	CASSGGPPYEQYF
TRBD2	TRBV7-3	TRBJ2-7	once	TGTGCCAGCAGCTTAACTAGCGGGAGCTCCTACGAGCAGTACTTC	CASSLTSGSSYEQYF
.	TRBV6-5	TRBJ1-3	.	TGTGCCAGCAGTTACTCACTAGCATCGGCTGGAAACACCATATATTTT	CASSYSLASAGNTIYF
TRBD1	TRBV6-6	TRBJ1-1	.	TGTGCCAGCAGTCCCGGGACAGGGGGCGCAGCTTTCTTT	CASSPGTGGAAFF
.	TRBV19	TRBJ2-7	.	TGTGCCAGTAGTATAGGGGTCTCCGAGCAGTACTTC	CASSIGVSEQYF
.	TRBV21-1	TRBJ2-7	.	TGTGCCAGCAGCAAAGTTCAGGGGCATCACTACGAGCAGTACTTC	CASSKVQGHHYEQYF
.	TRBV4-3	TRBJ2-1	.	TGCGCCAGCAGCCAAGATCTACTGAGCTCCTACAATGAGCAGTTCTTC	CASSQDLLSSYNEQFF
.	TRBV7-6	TRBJ2-7	.	TGTGCCAGCAGCTCACCTTGGGGGCCTGGCGGACCAAAAAGACGCGAGCAGTACTTC	CASSSPWGPGGPKRREQYF
.	TRBV7-9	TRBJ2-1	.	TGTGCCAGCAGCTCCCCACCGAGTGTCGTCGCGGGATACAATGAGCAGTTCTTC	CASSSPPSVVAGYNEQFF
.	TRBV28	TRBJ1-1	.	TGTGCCAGCACTCCTCCCCTACCACTATCCACTGAAGCTTTCTTT	CASTPPLPLSTEAFF
.	TRBV30	TRBJ2-7	.	TGTGCCTGGAGAGGGACAGCGGGTACCCACGAGCAGTACTTC	CAWRGTAGTHEQYF
.	TRBV5-1	TRBJ2-7	.	TGCGCCAGCAGCTGGGGTGGGGAGCAGTACTTC	CASSWGGEQYF
TRBD1	TRBV7-9	TRBJ1-5	.	TGTGCCAGCAGCCCAGACAGGGGCAATCAGCCCCAGCATTTT	CASSPDRGNQPQHF
.	TRBV19	TRBJ1-1	.	TGTGCCAGTAGTATACTAGGGACTGAAGCTTTCTTT	CASSILGTEAFF
.	TRBV2	TRBJ1-1	once	TGTGCCAGCAGTGCAGGACCCAGGAACACTGAAGCTTTCTTT	CASSAGPRNTEAFF
.	TRBV10-1	TRBJ1-5	.	TGCGCCAGCCTTACGGTCGTCAATCAGCCCCAGCATTTT	CASLTVVNQPQHF
.	TRBV5-6	TRBJ2-5	.	TGTGCCAGCAGCTTGAGGACCCTCCAAGAGACCCAGTACTTC	CASSLRTLQETQYF
TRBD2	TRBV15	TRBJ2-5	.	TGTGCCACCAGCAGAGACAAACTAGCGGGAGAAGAGACCCAGTACTTC	CATSRDKLAGEETQYF
TRBD2	TRBV28	TRBJ2-7	.	TGTGCCAGCAGCGTAGCGGGAGGGCCCTCGTACGAGCAGTACTTC	CASSVAGGPSYEQYF
.	TRBV7-3	TRBJ2-2	once	TGTGCCAGCAGCTTAACAGGGATCACCGGGGAGCTGTTTTTT	CASSLTGITGELFF
.	TRBV28	TRBJ1-5	once	TGTGCCAGCAACCTATTGACAGCTATAGCAGGTCAGCCCCAGCATTTT	CASNLLTAIAGQPQHF
.	TRBV6-5	TRBJ1-1	once	TGTGCCAGCAGTTACCGACAGAGTGAAGCTTTCTTT	CASSYRQSEAFF
.	TRBV5-1	TRBJ2-5	.	TGCGCCAGCAGCTTGGGGAGGGCTAGACAGGAGACCCAGTACTTC	CASSLGRARQETQYF
.	TRBV15	TRBJ2-5	.	TGTGCCACCAGCAGAGATAGGGGGGGCCTAAGTCCTAAAGAGACCCAGTACTTC	CATSRDRGGLSPKETQYF
.	TRBV19	TRBJ1-5	.	TGTGCCAGTAGTATTATAGGAGCGAGCAATCAGCCCCAGCATTTT	CASSIIGASNQPQHF
.	TRBV5-5	TRBJ1-1	.	TGTGCCAGCAGCCCCCGGGACCTGAACACTGAAGCTTTCTTT	CASSPRDLNTEAFF
.	TRBV18	TRBJ2-5	.	TGTGCCAGCTCACCCCCGGGGACGCGGCAAGAGACCCAGTACTTC	CASSPPGTRQETQYF
.	TRBV15	TRBJ2-1	.	TGTGCCACCAGCGTTCGGCTCAACAATGAGCAGTTCTTC	CATSVRLNNEQFF
.	TRBV2	TRBJ2-7	.	TGTGCCAGCATGGGTTCCTCCTACGAGCAGTACTTC	CASMGSSYEQYF
TRBD1	TRBV18	TRBJ1-1	few	TGTGCCAGCTCACCTTTACCGGGACAGCACACTGAAGCTTTCTTT	CASSPLPGQHTEAFF
.	TRBV5-6	TRBJ1-2	.	TGTGCCAGCAGAGGGATTAATGGCTACACCTTC	CASRGINGYTF
.	TRBV7-9	TRBJ2-2	.	TGTGCCAGCAGCTTAGGGGCCGGGGAGCTGTTTTTT	CASSLGAGELFF
TRBD1	TRBV19	TRBJ1-5	few	TGTGCCAGTAGTATCGGTCAAGGACAGGGGAATCAGCCCCAGCATTTT	CASSIGQGQGNQPQHF
.	TRBV15	TRBJ2-5	.	TGTGCCACCAGCAGAGATAAAGGGGAAGAGACCCAGTACTTC	CATSRDKGEETQYF
TRBD1	TRBV7-2	TRBJ2-5	.	TGTGCCAGCAGCACCCAAACAGGGGGAGAGACCCAGTACTTC	CASSTQTGGETQYF
.	TRBV9	TRBJ2-2	.	TGTGCCAGCAGCGTAGCTTCAGGTAATCTCGCAGCCACCGGGGAGCTGTTTTTT	CASSVASGNLAATGELFF
TRBD2	TRBV7-2	TRBJ2-2	.	TGTGCCAGCAGCTGGACTAGCGGGAGGACCGCCGGGGAGCTGTTTTTT	CASSWTSGRTAGELFF
.	TRBV20-1	TRBJ2-1	.	TGCAGTGCCACAGGGATAGAGCAGTTCTTC	CSATGIEQFF
TRBD2	TRBV7-2	TRBJ2-1	.	TGTGCCAGCAGCCTAGAAGCGGGAGTCGTATACAATGAGCAGTTCTTC	CASSLEAGVVYNEQFF
.	TRBV5-1	TRBJ2-3	.	TGCGCCAGCAGCTACGGGGAAAACACAGATACGCAGTATTTT	CASSYGENTDTQYF
TRBD2	TRBV27	TRBJ2-7	.	TGTGCCAGCAGTTATAGGGGTCCCGGTAGCGGGAGTATCTACGAGCAGTACTTC	CASSYRGPGSGSIYEQYF
.	TRBV7-2	TRBJ1-5	.	TGTGCCAGCAGCTTAAACAGTAATCAGCCCCAGCATTTT	CASSLNSNQPQHF
.	TRBV6-5	TRBJ2-7	.	TGTGCCAGCATCGACAGTACTCGCTACGAGCAGTACTTC	CASIDSTRYEQYF
TRBD1	TRBV7-3	TRBJ2-5	.	TGTGCCAGCAGCGCCGGGACAGGGCACCAAGAGACCCAGTACTTC	CASSAGTGHQETQYF
.	TRBV5-5	TRBJ1-3	.	TGTGCCAGCAGCTTAATCGGCACTAACACCATATATTTT	CASSLIGTNTIYF
TRBD2	TRBV6-1	TRBJ2-7	once	TGTGCCAGCAGTGAAGGGGGAGGTACTAGACTAGCGGGAGGTTCCTACGAGCAGTACTTC	CASSEGGGTRLAGGSYEQYF
.	TRBV18	TRBJ1-1	.	TGTGCCAGCTCCTCCCAGGGAGCTGGCAGAAGGACTGAAGCTTTCTTT	CASSSQGAGRRTEAFF
.	TRBV18	TRBJ1-5	.	TGTGCCAGCTCACCAGATCTTAACGGGCCCCAGCATTTT	CASSPDLNGPQHF
.	TRBV11-1	TRBJ1-2	.	TGTGCCAGCAGCCCCGGGCCCAACTATGGCTACACCTTC	CASSPGPNYGYTF
TRBD1	TRBV7-6	TRBJ2-5	.	TGTGCCAGCAGGAGACAGGGGGCGGCTGGAGAGACCCAGTACTTC	CASRRQGAAGETQYF
.	TRBV18	TRBJ1-5	.	TGTGCCAGCTCACCAGGGCCGGGGCAGCCCCAGCATTTT	CASSPGPGQPQHF